The TCR beta chain described here comes from a study of early stage breast cancer tumors. Overall study findings and caveats: Commonly generated sequences made up most enriched TCRB sequences shared between patients. In about 90% of the 16 patients, blood comparison separated tumor from normal breast. Chain pairing and CD4, CD8 or FOXP3 expression were not captured. Compared with adjacent normal breast tissue, tumors showed roughly 2.5-fold greater T cell density and higher clonality.

Some clones are missing from TCRdb's copy, which holds only in-frame ones; the method was immunoSEQ multiplex PCR. The top ten hold roughly 5% of the sample, which has about 53,000 clones, 90% to 95% seen once. On this clone itself: As yet, its antigen is unknown.

Germline-derived CDR1 and CDR2 are LNHDA and SQIVND (reference sequence). V was cut by 7 bases and J by 6 bases, with 16 bases left in between. This CDR3 comprises 13 residues. Sequencing input: blood. The J gene is TRBJ2-7, the V gene TRBV19; tentative D call: TRBD1 (5 bases). The TCR originated in a person aged 70 to 85 with breast cancer. CDR3: CASIAGPGGEQYF. DNA for the CDR3: TGTGCCAGTATAGCAGGGCCGGGTGGCGAGCAGTACTTC.